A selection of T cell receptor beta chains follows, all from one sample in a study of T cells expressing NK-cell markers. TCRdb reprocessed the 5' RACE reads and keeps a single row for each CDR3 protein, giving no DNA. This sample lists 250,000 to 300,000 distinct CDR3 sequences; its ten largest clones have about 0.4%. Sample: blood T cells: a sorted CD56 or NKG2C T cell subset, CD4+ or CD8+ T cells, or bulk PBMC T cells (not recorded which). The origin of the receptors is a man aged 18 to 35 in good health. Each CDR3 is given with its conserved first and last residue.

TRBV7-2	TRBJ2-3	CASTHTGTPTQYF
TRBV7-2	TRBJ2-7	CASSPQIHEQYF
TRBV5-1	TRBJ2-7	CASSLGTGDEQYF
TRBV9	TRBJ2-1	CASSETSGSNEQFF
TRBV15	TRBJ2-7	CATSRNHEQYF
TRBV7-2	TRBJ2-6	CASSLVQGLAGANVLTF
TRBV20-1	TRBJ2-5	CSARDRSSGIETQYF
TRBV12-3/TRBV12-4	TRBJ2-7	CASSPRGASYEQYF
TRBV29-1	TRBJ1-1	CSVRGQLNTEAFF
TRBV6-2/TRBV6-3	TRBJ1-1	CASTQTGSRTEAFF
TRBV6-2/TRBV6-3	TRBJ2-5	CASSYTVLETQYF
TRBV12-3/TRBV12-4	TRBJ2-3	CASSPVAGGSDTQYF
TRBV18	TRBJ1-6	CASSPPSGDGSPLHF
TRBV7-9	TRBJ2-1	CASSLAPVANEQFF
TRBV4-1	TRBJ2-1	CASSPDLGGPGRGEQFF
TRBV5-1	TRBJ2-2	CASSLISANTGELFF
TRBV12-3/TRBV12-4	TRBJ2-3	CASSQGLAGDTQYF
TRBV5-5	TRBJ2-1	CASTLIGINEQFF
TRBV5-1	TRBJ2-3	CASSLDRLRTDTQYF
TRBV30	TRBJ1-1	CAWTQGSEAFF
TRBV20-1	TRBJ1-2	CSAPGGRGQGGYTF
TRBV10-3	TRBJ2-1	CAIRDTSRGNNEQFF
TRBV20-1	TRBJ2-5	CSARSFGWTDQETQYF
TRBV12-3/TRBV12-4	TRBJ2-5	CASSQTPGLAGGIQETQYF
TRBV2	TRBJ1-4	CASRGQIEKLFF
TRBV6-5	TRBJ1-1	CASSYVGALGTEAFF
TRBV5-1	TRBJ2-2	CASSAGVTGELFF
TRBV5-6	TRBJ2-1	CASSLGHRADYNEQFF
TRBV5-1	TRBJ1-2	CATSLGGTNYGYTF
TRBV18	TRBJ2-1	CASSPGASGSSAEQFF
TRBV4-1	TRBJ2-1	CASSQVSLTSGSGGEQFF
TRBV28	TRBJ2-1	CASMGASSYNEQFF
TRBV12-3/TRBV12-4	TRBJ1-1	CASSFGTGLITTEAFF
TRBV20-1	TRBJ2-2	CSATGTSGRAPGELFF
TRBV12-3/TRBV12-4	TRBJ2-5	CASSLAGAETQYF
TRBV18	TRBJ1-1	CASSPGGQKKNTEAFF
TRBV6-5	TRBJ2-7	CASSLLAGGSSYEQYF
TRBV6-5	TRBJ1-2	CATRRETNYGYTF
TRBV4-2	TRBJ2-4	CASSQEEGFLAKNIQYF
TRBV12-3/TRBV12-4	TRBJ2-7	CASGSPAYEQYF
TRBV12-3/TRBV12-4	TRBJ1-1	CASSLALGDEAFF
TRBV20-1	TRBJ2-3	CSARSVASGPTDTQYF
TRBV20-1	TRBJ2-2	CSARDREAAGELFF
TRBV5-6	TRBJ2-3	CASSLPGVGTDTQYF
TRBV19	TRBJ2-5	CASSVTGPQETQYF
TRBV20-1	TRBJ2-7	CSAARDKTYEQYF
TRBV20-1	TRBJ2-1	CSAAQPGQGRSEQFF
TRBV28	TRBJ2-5	CASMLGLAGGGAQYF
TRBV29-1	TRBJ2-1	CSVVVLVVDEQFF
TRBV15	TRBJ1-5	CATSSYSQPQHF
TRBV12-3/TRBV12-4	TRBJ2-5	CASSLDTGYQETQYF
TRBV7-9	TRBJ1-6	CASRPGDRLSPLHF
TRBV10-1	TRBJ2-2	CASGGQGFTGELFF
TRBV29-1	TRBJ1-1	CSVERREESEAFF
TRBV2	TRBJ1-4	CASRVQDGGEKLFF
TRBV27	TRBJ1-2	CASRPSGLNYGYTF
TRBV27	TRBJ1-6	CASSLVRLEPPSRSPLHF
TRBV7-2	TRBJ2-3	CASSLNPGSTDTQYF
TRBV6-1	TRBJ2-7	CASGKSDGLNEQYF
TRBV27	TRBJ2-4	CASSPPTKNIQYF